The 31 T cell receptor beta chains in this list originate from one sample, sequenced in a study of blood T cell repertoires in COVID-19. The assay was immunoSEQ multiplex PCR, and TCRdb's table has in-frame clones only and misses some. The sample records hundreds of thousands of clones, roughly 90% being singletons. Input material: PBMCs or T cells enriched from blood (not recorded which). The receptors originated from a man between 60 and 70 years old who had recovered from COVID-19.

The rearrangement joins TRBV19 to TRBJ1-5; no firm D call. This CDR3 has 15 amino acids. The germline V gene has CDR1 LNHDA and CDR2 SQIVND (reference sequence). V dropped 1 base and J dropped 2 bases, with 9 bases sitting between them. The CDR3 sequence is CASSIGEGGNQPQHF. CDR3 in DNA: TGTGCCAGTAGTATAGGGGAGGGTGGCAATCAGCCCCAGCATTTT.

In DNA form, the CDR3 reads TGTGCCAGCAGCTTGGATTTCAGCTCTGGAAACACCATATATTTT. Protein product: CASSLDFSSGNTIYF. J is TRBJ1-3 and V is TRBV5-4; D not resolved. V was cut by 0 bases and J by 0 bases, with 7 bases left in between. This CDR3 comprises 15 residues. The germline V gene has CDR1 SGHNT and CDR2 YYREEE (reference sequence).

CDR3 in amino acids: CASSSHDRGLYEQYF. The CDR3 bases are TGTGCCAGCAGTTCCCACGACAGGGGGCTTTACGAGCAGTACTTC. This rearrangement joins TRBV27 to TRBJ2-7; 10 nucleotides agree with TRBD1. Germline loops: CDR1 MNHEY, CDR2 SMNVEV (reference sequence). The V gene end was trimmed by 4 bases and the J gene end by 4 bases; junction bases not matched to a gene: 7. This CDR3 has 15 residues.

About this clone: Other DNA sequences from this sample encode an identical CDR3 as well. The chain couples TRBV5-1 to TRBJ2-1, with 9 positions matching TRBD2. Germline-derived CDR1 and CDR2 are SGHRS and YFSETQ. After removal of 0 bases from V and 8 bases from J, the junction contained 6 bases not matched to a gene. This CDR3 is built from 15 residues. The CDR3 reads CASSLDSGGRDEQFF. CDR3 DNA: TGCGCCAGCAGCTTGGATAGCGGGGGCAGGGATGAGCAGTTCTTC.

This sequence joins TRBV5-6 and TRBJ2-1; 9 bases map to TRBD2. The trim removed 4 bases at V and 8 bases at J, leaving 13 bases unmatched. The CDR3 has 16 residues. Germline V CDR1 and CDR2: SGHDT, YYEEEE. CDR3 sequence reads: CASSGRLGGGVDEQFF. CDR3 coding DNA: TGTGCCAGCAGCGGGCGCCTTGGCGGGGGGGTGGATGAGCAGTTCTTC.

The rearrangement uses TRBV9 and TRBJ2-7; 8 bases align to TRBD2. Per the germline V gene, CDR1 is SGDLS and CDR2 is YYNGEE. This CDR3 comprises 15 residues. J gave up 3 bases and V 3 bases, and 8 bases lay outside the gene matches. The CDR3 nucleotides are TGTGCCAGCAGCGAGGGGTCTAGCGGGTTCTACGAGCAGTACTTC. The encoded protein is CASSEGSSGFYEQYF.

The CDR3 is CASSPLEGAPANSPLHF. DNA of the CDR3: TGTGCCAGCTCCCCGTTGGAAGGGGCTCCAGCTAATTCACCCCTCCACTTT. The chain uses TRBV18 and TRBJ1-6; TRBD1 might be the D (5 bases). The germline CDR1 and CDR2 sequences are KGHSH and LQKENI. The CDR3 is made up of 17 amino acids. V lost 6 bases and J lost 6, with 21 bases in between. Together with reference TRBV18 and TRBJ1-6, the CDR3 gives the full variable domain: NAGVMQNPRHLVRRRGQEARLRCSPMKGHSHVYWYRQLPEEGLKFMVYLQKENIIDESGMPKERFSAEFPKEGPSILRIQQVVRGDSAAYFCASSPLEGAPANSPLHFGNGTRLTVT.

The chain couples TRBV5-1 to TRBJ1-4; perhaps TRBD1 as D (6 bases). V was trimmed by 2 bases and J by 12 bases, leaving 11 bases between them. Germline CDR1 and CDR2: SGHRS and YFSETQ. The CDR3 is 12 residues long. The CDR3 nucleotides are TGCGCCAGCAGCTTACAGCCAGGGGAACTGTTTTTT. Translation gives CASSLQPGELFF.

The chain recombines TRBV27 with TRBJ2-7; D is unresolved. Per germline, CDR1 MNHEY and CDR2 SMNVEV (reference sequence). Between the trimmed V and J ends, which lost 2 bases and 4 bases, there was a span of 18 bases. The CDR3 loop spans 16 amino acids. In DNA form, the CDR3 reads TGTGCCAGCAGTTTAAAAGAAACCTTTGTGGCTTACGAGCAGTACTTC. Protein sequence: CASSLKETFVAYEQYF.

V is TRBV16 and J is TRBJ2-6; D is possibly TRBD2 (6 bases). From germline, CDR1 is KGHSY and CDR2 FQNENV. CDR3 length equals 17 residues. V was shortened by 0 bases and J by 2 bases, with 11 bases between the two germline ends. The CDR3 region has the DNA TGTGCCAGCAGCCAATCAGCTCCGGGGGCTGGGGCCAACGTCCTGACTTTC. It translates to CASSQSAPGAGANVLTF.

The chain employs TRBV7-9 and TRBJ2-1; a weak D match, TRBD2 (6 bases). Trimming took 2 bases from V and 3 from J, leaving 8 bases between them. The CDR3 is made up of 14 amino acids. Germline loops: CDR1 SEHNR, CDR2 FQNEAQ (reference sequence). CDR3 in amino acids: CASSLSTSYNEQFF. CDR3 DNA: TGTGCCAGCAGCTTATCGACTAGCTACAATGAGCAGTTCTTC.

With regard to this clone: Additional DNA sequences in this sample encode the identical CDR3. The chain links TRBV7-9 to TRBJ1-1; D unresolved. Germline-derived CDR1 and CDR2 are SEHNR and FQNEAQ (reference sequence). The length of the CDR3 is 13 residues. The V end lost 5 bases, the J end lost 0 bases, and 7 bases lay between the germline ends. This chain's CDR3 is CASSPPVNTEAFF. The CDR3 DNA reads TGTGCCAGCAGCCCTCCAGTGAACACTGAAGCTTTCTTT.

V usage is TRBV18 and J usage is TRBJ1-4; D ambiguous. Germline V gene data show CDR1 as KGHSH and CDR2 as LQKENI. V lost 2 bases and J lost 4, with 17 bases in between. The CDR3 runs to 17 residues. CDR3 sequence (DNA): TGTGCCAGCTCACCAGAGACTGATAACAAAAATAATGAAAAACTGTTTTTT. This codes for CASSPETDNKNNEKLFF.

The chain recombines TRBV19 with TRBJ2-2, with TRBD1 as a possible D gene (6 bases). CDR3 length equals 16 residues. In germline, CDR1 is LNHDA, CDR2 SQIVND (reference sequence). The V end was cut by 8 bases, the J end by 2 bases, with 18 bases between. As DNA, the CDR3 is TGTGCCAGTGGGCAGGGGCCGAATTTAAACACCGGGGAGCTGTTTTTT. Translating it yields CASGQGPNLNTGELFF.

The rearrangement uses TRBV19 and TRBJ1-2; D is unclear. The CDR3 sequence is 12 residues long. CDR1 is LNHDA and CDR2 is SQIVND in the germline V gene (reference sequence). The V end was cut by 1 base, the J end by 8 bases, with 8 bases between. The CDR3 coding sequence is TGTGCCAGTAGTATAGGCCTAGGAGGCTACACCTTC. Protein: CASSIGLGGYTF.

The rearrangement links TRBV9 to TRBJ2-3; tentative D call: TRBD1 (5 bases). Trimming removed 0 bases at V and 5 bases at J, with 13 bases between. The CDR3 extends over 15 amino acids. CDR1 and CDR2 (germline): SGDLS, YYNGEE. The CDR3, as DNA: TGTGCCAGCAGCGTAGTCAGTCAGGGCGGAGATACGCAGTATTTT. Translation: CASSVVSQGGDTQYF. The whole variable domain, filled in from reference TRBV9 and TRBJ2-3, reads DSGVTQTPKHLITATGQRVTLRCSPRSGDLSVYWYQQSLDQGLQFLIQYYNGEERAKGNILERFSAQQFPDLHSELNLSSLELGDSALYFCASSVVSQGGDTQYFGPGTRLTVL.

The CDR3 reads CASSFSGGNTGELFF. The CDR3 DNA sequence: TGTGCCAGTAGTTTCTCGGGGGGGAACACCGGGGAGCTGTTTTTT. The genes are TRBV19 and TRBJ2-2, with 7 bases identical to TRBD2. Germline V gives CDR1 LNHDA, CDR2 SQIVND (reference sequence). The V segment lost 5 bases and the J segment 1 base; nucleotides outside the gene matches: 4. The CDR3 extends over 15 amino acids.

This rearrangement joins TRBV12-3 or TRBV12-4 to TRBJ1-6; D is unresolved. V dropped 3 bases and J dropped 8 bases, with 8 bases sitting between them. The CDR3 sequence is 13 residues long. CDR3 in DNA: TGTGCCAGCAGTTTGTCCCCCGATTCACCCCTCCACTTT. The encoded protein is CASSLSPDSPLHF.

V and J are TRBV2 and TRBJ1-5; D gene unclear. The germline gives CDR1 SNHLY, CDR2 FYNNEI. The CDR3 consists of 13 residues. V was shortened by 10 bases and J by 5 bases, with 15 bases between the two germline ends. The CDR3 loop reads CATKETPYQPQHF. The CDR3 DNA sequence: TGTGCCACCAAAGAGACACCCTATCAGCCCCAGCATTTT.

This chain connects TRBV5-1 to TRBJ2-3, with D perhaps TRBD1 (6 bases). Trimming cost V 4 bases and J 6 bases, with 15 bases left between them. Germline loops: CDR1 SGHRS, CDR2 YFSETQ. This CDR3 region has 14 residues. CDR3 bases: TGCGCCAGCAGCACCACCTCAGGGGCGGATACGCAGTATTTT. It encodes CASSTTSGADTQYF.

This rearrangement joins TRBV10-3 to TRBJ1-6; 11 nucleotides match TRBD1. The ends lost 6 bases at V and 9 bases at J; junction bases unmatched: 4. Germline V gene lookup returns CDR1 ENHRY and CDR2 SYGVKD. CDR3 length: 14 amino acids. The CDR3 is CAIRPGQGGSPLHF. The CDR3 DNA reads as TGTGCCATCAGACCGGGACAGGGGGGTTCACCCCTCCACTTT.

The V gene is TRBV2, the J gene TRBJ2-1, with TRBD2 matching over 8 bases. J was trimmed by 5 bases and V by 1 base; bases with no gene match: 4. This CDR3 is 15 amino acids long. CDR1 is SNHLY, CDR2 FYNNEI, per germline. This CDR3 is CASSEEASGHNEQFF. The CDR3 DNA is TGTGCCAGCAGTGAAGAGGCTAGCGGGCACAATGAGCAGTTCTTC.

The rearrangement links TRBV7-9 to TRBJ2-2; D gene uncertain. CDR1 SEHNR and CDR2 FQNEAQ come from the germline V gene (reference sequence). CDR3 length: 14 residues. V was clipped by 2 bases and J by 2 bases, with 6 bases between them. The CDR3 region has the DNA TGTGCCAGCAGCTTAACAGACAACACCGGGGAGCTGTTTTTT. As protein: CASSLTDNTGELFF.

Only one count was recorded for this clone. The rearrangement joins TRBV11-1 to TRBJ2-1; 12 bases are a match to TRBD1. V was pared by 3 bases and J by 8 bases, with 8 bases of the junction left unmatched. Germline V gene lookup returns CDR1 SGHAT and CDR2 FQDESV (reference sequence). CDR3 length: 16 amino acids. For the CDR3, the DNA is TGTGCCAGCAGCTTCTTACCGGGACAGGGGGCGGATGAGCAGTTCTTC. It encodes CASSFLPGQGADEQFF.

The V and J genes are TRBV5-1 and TRBJ1-3; TRBD1 matches at 10 bases. The ends lost 4 bases at V and 6 bases at J; junction bases unmatched: 4. Germline lookup yields CDR1 SGHRS and CDR2 YFSETQ. The CDR3 is made up of 14 amino acids. CDR3 nucleotide sequence: TGCGCCAGCAGCATCGGGACAGGGGTAAACACCATATATTTT. The encoded protein is CASSIGTGVNTIYF. The whole variable domain, remainder taken from reference TRBV5-1 and TRBJ1-3, is KAGVTQTPRYLIKTRGQQVTLSCSPISGHRSVSWYQQTPGQGLQFLFEYFSETQRNKGNFPGRFSGRQFSNSRSEMNVSTLELGDSALYLCASSIGTGVNTIYFGEGSWLTVV.

This chain joins TRBV7-3 and TRBJ2-1, with D possibly being TRBD2 (5 bases). CDR3 length: 15 residues. Germline V gene sequence: CDR1 SGHTA, CDR2 FQGTGA. Trimming stripped 5 bases from V and 7 bases from J, with 18 bases between. CDR3 coding DNA: TGTGCCAGCAGCCCCCGGGGTCCATCGCAAAATGAGCAGTTCTTC. The encoded protein is CASSPRGPSQNEQFF.

The chain carries TRBV27 and TRBJ2-7; tentatively, D is TRBD1 (5 bases). This CDR3 is built from 15 residues. Germline CDR1 reads MNHEY; CDR2 reads SMNVEV (reference sequence). With 2 bases removed from V and 4 bases from J, the gap between germline ends came to 15 bases. The CDR3 reads CASSLGAQGQYEQYF. The DNA of the CDR3 is TGTGCCAGCAGTTTAGGGGCGCAGGGCCAATACGAGCAGTACTTC.

This clone was counted only a few times. The genes are TRBV4-2 and TRBJ2-7, with D maybe TRBD2 (5 bases). The V end was cut by 1 base, the J end by 0 bases, with 7 bases between. In germline, CDR1 is LGHNA, CDR2 YNFKEQ. The CDR3 is 14 residues long. This chain's CDR3 is CASSQGGSSYEQYF. DNA for the CDR3: TGTGCCAGCAGCCAAGGCGGGTCCTCCTACGAGCAGTACTTC.

The chain is built from TRBV27 and TRBJ1-5, with TRBD1 matching over 12 bases. The V segment lost 5 bases and the J segment 3 bases; nucleotides outside the gene matches: 14. CDR3 length: 19 amino acids. In germline, CDR1 is MNHEY, CDR2 SMNVEV (reference sequence). In DNA, the CDR3 is TGTGCCAGCAGTCCAATCCGGGACAGGGGGCCTTGGATCAATCAGCCCCAGCATTTT. Translation: CASSPIRDRGPWINQPQHF.

The chain links TRBV27 to TRBJ1-1; D remains unclear. The ends were cut back, 1 base at V and 4 bases at J, with 7 bases in the middle. Germline loops: CDR1 MNHEY, CDR2 SMNVEV (reference sequence). The CDR3 is 13 residues long. CDR3 bases: TGTGCCAGCAGTTTATTACGAGCCACTGAAGCTTTCTTT. Amino acids: CASSLLRATEAFF.

This clone was counted only a few times. This chain joins TRBV7-8 and TRBJ1-3, with unresolved D. Trimming pared 3 bases from V and 5 bases from J, leaving 5 bases between. The CDR3 sequence is 12 residues long. The germline V gene has CDR1 SGHVS and CDR2 FQNEAQ. This CDR3 is CASSFGRNTIYF. CDR3 bases: TGTGCCAGCAGCTTCGGGAGAAACACCATATATTTT.